These 30 T cell receptor beta chains came from one sample sequenced in a study of T cell changes during pregnancy in multiple sclerosis. Measured with immunoSEQ multiplex PCR; TCRdb has only the in-frame clones, and not every one. Seen here are roughly 53,000 clones, under 95% observed once, and the top ten hold roughly 3%. The sample in question was CD8+ T cells from peripheral blood mononuclear cells, obtained before pregnancy. The receptors here all came from a female donor with multiple sclerosis, enrolled in a pregnancy study.

This clone was counted a single time. The chain joins TRBV4-1 to TRBJ2-1; D may be TRBD1 (6 bases). The V and J ends lost 1 base and 5 bases respectively, with 9 bases between them. The germline gives CDR1 MGHRA, CDR2 YSYEKL. This CDR3 spans 14 amino acids. DNA for the CDR3: TGCGCCAGCAGCCAAGGGGGGCTCCACAATGAGCAGTTCTTC. Residues: CASSQGGLHNEQFF.

This chain uses TRBV4-3 with TRBJ2-5, with 8 nucleotides matching TRBD2. Germline V CDR1 and CDR2: LGHNA, YSLEER. V lost 1 base to trimming and J lost 5 bases; unmatched junction nucleotides: 9. This CDR3 comprises 16 residues. The CDR3 region is CASSQGVGSGAETQYF. CDR3 DNA sequence: TGCGCCAGCAGCCAAGGGGTTGGTAGCGGGGCCGAGACCCAGTACTTC.

The chain combines TRBV7-6 with TRBJ1-5; 9 positions agree with TRBD1. The CDR3 has 15 amino acids. V was pared by 5 bases and J by 4 bases, with 6 bases of the junction left unmatched. Germline assignment: CDR1 SGHVS and CDR2 FNYEAQ. The CDR3 protein is CASSAGTGFNQPQHF. The CDR3 DNA reads as TGTGCCAGCAGCGCAGGGACAGGGTTTAATCAGCCCCAGCATTTT.

The chain combines TRBV9 with TRBJ2-3; D perhaps matches TRBD2 (6 bases). The CDR3 has 15 residues. CDR1 SGDLS and CDR2 YYNGEE come from the germline V gene. V gave up 4 bases and J gave up 1 base, with 13 bases separating them. The CDR3 coding sequence is TGTGCCAGCAGCCCTATCTGGGGGGGCACAGATACGCAGTATTTT. Residues: CASSPIWGGTDTQYF.

V and J are TRBV27 and TRBJ1-6; 8 nucleotides agree with TRBD1. CDR3 length equals 19 residues. CDR1 and CDR2 from the germline V gene are MNHEY and SMNVEV (reference sequence). The junction had 9 bases not matched to a gene; V was cut back by 1 base and J by 1 base. The CDR3 protein is CASSLFPTGEASYNSPLHF. For the CDR3, the DNA is TGTGCCAGCAGTTTATTCCCGACAGGGGAGGCGTCCTATAATTCACCCCTCCACTTT.

The CDR3 sequence is CASITPEGTEAFF. The CDR3 DNA is TGTGCCAGTATTACCCCAGAGGGCACTGAAGCTTTCTTT. This chain links TRBV19 with TRBJ1-1; D remains unclear. Per the germline V gene, CDR1 is LNHDA and CDR2 is SQIVND (reference sequence). With 7 bases removed from V and 4 bases from J, the gap between germline ends came to 13 bases. The CDR3 runs to 13 residues.

The gene calls are TRBV4-3 and TRBJ2-5, with D maybe TRBD1 (5 bases). V lost 0 bases and J lost 7, with 15 bases in between. Germline loops: CDR1 LGHNA, CDR2 YSLEER. This CDR3 contains 15 residues. CDR3 residues: CASSQDRAPGWTQYF. In DNA form, the CDR3 reads TGCGCCAGCAGCCAAGATCGGGCTCCAGGGTGGACCCAGTACTTC.

The chain is built from TRBV7-2 and TRBJ2-3, with 14 bases matching TRBD2. Germline V lookup: CDR1 SGHTA, CDR2 FQGNSA. Trimming removed 6 bases from V and 4 bases from J; junction bases left unmatched: 3. The CDR3 sequence is 15 residues long. For the CDR3, the DNA is TGTGCCAGCAGGCTGACTAGCGGGGGGGCAGATACGCAGTATTTT. This translates into CASRLTSGGADTQYF.

The J gene is TRBJ1-3, the V gene TRBV30, with D uncertain. CDR3 length equals 13 residues. Germline V gene data show CDR1 as GTSNPN and CDR2 as SVGIG (reference sequence). Trimming removed 5 bases at V and 0 bases at J, with 8 bases between. The CDR3 spells CAWQVYSGNTIYF. DNA of the CDR3: TGTGCCTGGCAGGTATACTCTGGAAACACCATATATTTT.

The gene calls are TRBV27 and TRBJ1-1, with unresolved D. The CDR3 runs to 15 residues. V shed 0 bases and J shed 5 bases, with 13 bases lying between them. Germline V CDR1 and CDR2: MNHEY, SMNVEV (reference sequence). The CDR3 reads CASSLSVLGGTEAFF. In nucleotides, the CDR3 is TGTGCCAGCAGTTTATCGGTACTTGGAGGGACTGAAGCTTTCTTT.

The rearrangement joins TRBV4-1 to TRBJ2-5; 10 positions match TRBD2. Germline loops: CDR1 MGHRA, CDR2 YSYEKL. V was clipped by 3 bases and J by 5 bases; unmatched bases: 6. CDR3 length equals 15 residues. In nucleotides, the CDR3 is TGCGCCAGCAGCCAGCTAGCGGGGGTTCAGGAGACCCAGTACTTC. Its translation is CASSQLAGVQETQYF.

This chain joins TRBV19 and TRBJ2-2; 11 positions agree with TRBD2. The CDR3 is 19 amino acids. V lost 6 bases and J lost 4; bases outside the gene matches: 16. Germline CDR1 reads LNHDA; CDR2 reads SQIVND (reference sequence). DNA for the CDR3: TGTGCCAGTAGATCCCCCCTACTAGCGGGGGATGGGGGCACCGGGGAGCTGTTTTTT. This gives the protein CASRSPLLAGDGGTGELFF.

V is TRBV4-1 and J is TRBJ2-1, with D tentatively TRBD2 (6 bases). Trimming pared 3 bases from V and 7 bases from J, leaving 13 bases between. The CDR3 length is 14 residues. Germline V gene data show CDR1 as MGHRA and CDR2 as YSYEKL. The CDR3 DNA is TGCGCCAGCAGCCAGGTAGGGACTGATAATGAGCAGTTCTTC. Its protein is CASSQVGTDNEQFF.

The V gene is TRBV7-2, the J gene TRBJ1-1; D not certain. V shed 3 bases and J shed 7 bases, with 9 bases lying between them. This CDR3 is built from 12 residues. Germline V gene lookup returns CDR1 SGHTA and CDR2 FQGNSA. CDR3: CASSFWQDEAFF. CDR3 in DNA: TGTGCCAGCAGCTTCTGGCAGGATGAAGCTTTCTTT.

This chain uses TRBV15 with TRBJ2-3; D is unresolved. Trimming cost V 0 bases and J 4 bases, with 5 bases left between them. Germline V CDR1 and CDR2: LNHNV, YYDKDF (reference sequence). The CDR3 contains 13 residues. This chain's CDR3 is CATSRDEADTQYF. The CDR3 DNA reads TGTGCCACCAGCAGAGATGAGGCAGATACGCAGTATTTT.

Written as DNA, the CDR3 is TGCGCCAGCAGCCAAGAGGGACAGTTCGAGCAGTACTTC. Its protein is CASSQEGQFEQYF. The gene calls are TRBV4-1 and TRBJ2-7, with 7 bases fitting TRBD1. V dropped 0 bases and J dropped 6; count of bases not matched to a gene: 2. The CDR3 consists of 13 residues. Germline V CDR1 and CDR2: MGHRA, YSYEKL.

This clone was detected only once. The V gene is TRBV7-6, the J gene TRBJ1-5; 7 bases align to TRBD1. The CDR3 length is 18 residues. Germline V gene data show CDR1 as SGHVS and CDR2 as FNYEAQ. J was trimmed by 0 bases and V by 2 bases; bases with no gene match: 10. The CDR3 loop is CASSLQEGTVDSNQPQHF. The CDR3 DNA follows: TGTGCCAGCAGCTTACAAGAAGGGACAGTGGATAGCAATCAGCCCCAGCATTTT.

The gene calls are TRBV27 and TRBJ2-7, with TRBD2 as a possible D gene (7 bases). CDR3 length equals 15 residues. Per the germline V gene, CDR1 is MNHEY and CDR2 is SMNVEV (reference sequence). V gave up 3 bases and J gave up 1 base, with 13 bases separating them. The DNA of the CDR3 is TGTGCCAGCAGTTTCGGGGGGCTCTTGTCCTACGAGCAGTACTTC. This sequence encodes CASSFGGLLSYEQYF.

This sequence joins TRBV19 and TRBJ2-1; 9 positions agree with TRBD2. Per germline, CDR1 LNHDA and CDR2 SQIVND (reference sequence). The CDR3 loop spans 15 amino acids. The junction had 1 base not matched to a gene; V was cut back by 4 bases and J by 0 bases. The CDR3 reads CASSKTSGSYNEQFF. The CDR3 region has the DNA TGTGCCAGTAGTAAGACTAGCGGCTCCTACAATGAGCAGTTCTTC.

The chain recombines TRBV15 with TRBJ2-2; D is possibly TRBD2 (6 bases). This CDR3 is built from 14 residues. Looked up from germline, CDR1 is LNHNV and CDR2 is YYDKDF (reference sequence). V shed 1 base and J shed 4 bases, with 7 bases lying between them. CDR3 sequence: CATSRGRGTGELFF. CDR3 in DNA: TGTGCCACCAGCAGAGGGCGGGGCACCGGGGAGCTGTTTTTT.

J is TRBJ2-7 and V is TRBV7-6; 7 bases map to TRBD2. The CDR3 has 13 residues. Germline loops: CDR1 SGHVS, CDR2 FNYEAQ. Germline trimming cut 0 bases from V and 6 bases from J; bases unmatched to any gene: 2. In DNA form, the CDR3 reads TGTGCCAGCAGCTTAGCGGGGGGGTCCGAGCAGTACTTC. Protein sequence: CASSLAGGSEQYF.

The rearrangement links TRBV7-9 to TRBJ2-7; the match to TRBD1 covers 9 bases. Trimming cost V 3 bases and J 6 bases; bases outside gene matches: 6. Per the germline V gene, CDR1 is SEHNR and CDR2 is FQNEAQ (reference sequence). This CDR3 spans 14 amino acids. The CDR3 DNA reads as TGTGCCAGCAGCTTCCAGACAGGGGGAAGCGAGCAGTACTTC. Translating it yields CASSFQTGGSEQYF. Combining the CDR3 with reference TRBV7-9 and TRBJ2-7 gives the whole variable domain DTGVSQNPRHKITKRGQNVTFRCDPISEHNRLYWYRQTLGQGPEFLTYFQNEAQLEKSRLLSDRFSAERPKGSFSTLEIQRTEQGDSAMYLCASSFQTGGSEQYFGPGTRLTVT.

The chain has TRBV7-9 and TRBJ1-3; D gene uncertain. V lost 1 base and J lost 0, with 10 bases in between. The CDR3 is 16 residues long. Germline V gives CDR1 SEHNR, CDR2 FQNEAQ (reference sequence). CDR3 DNA sequence: TGTGCCAGCAGCTTAGGTCCGGTTGGCTCTGGAAACACCATATATTTT. Encoded protein: CASSLGPVGSGNTIYF.

The chain is built from TRBV7-2 and TRBJ1-4, with D perhaps matching TRBD1 (6 bases). Deletions cut 4 bases from V and 7 bases from J, with 16 bases between. The CDR3 runs to 15 residues. CDR1 and CDR2 (germline): SGHTA, FQGNSA. This CDR3 reads CASSSWGGAGEKLFF. The CDR3 DNA follows: TGTGCCAGCAGCTCCTGGGGGGGGGCGGGTGAAAAACTGTTTTTT. The variable domain in full, with the rest retrieved from reference TRBV7-2 and TRBJ1-4, is GAGVSQSPSNKVTEKGKDVELRCDPISGHTALYWYRQSLGQGLEFLIYFQGNSAPDKSGLPSDRFSAERTGGSVSTLTIQRTQQEDSAVYLCASSSWGGAGEKLFFGSGTQLSVL.

The chain is built from TRBV14 and TRBJ1-1; D is unresolved. Germline lookup yields CDR1 SGHDN and CDR2 FVKESK. V gave up 6 bases and J gave up 1 base, with 15 bases separating them. The CDR3 has 15 amino acids. CDR3 protein: CASSHRLNRNTEAFF. CDR3 coding DNA: TGTGCCAGCAGTCACCGCCTAAACAGGAACACTGAAGCTTTCTTT.

The chain links TRBV11-2 to TRBJ2-5; TRBD2 matches at 12 bases. The CDR3 loop spans 15 amino acids. J gave up 2 bases and V 5 bases, and 3 bases lay outside the gene matches. In germline, CDR1 is SGHAT, CDR2 FQNNGV. The CDR3 region is CASSLLAGGQETQYF. DNA of the CDR3: TGTGCCAGCAGCCTACTAGCGGGGGGTCAAGAGACCCAGTACTTC.

This clone was detected only a few times. The chain employs TRBV6-5 and TRBJ2-7; D is uncertain. Germline-derived CDR1 and CDR2 are MNHEY and SVGAGI. Trimming pared 6 bases from V and 4 bases from J, leaving 10 bases between. This CDR3 is built from 12 residues. The CDR3 coding sequence is TGTGCCAGCAGCGCGAATCTGTACGAGCAGTACTTC. This sequence encodes CASSANLYEQYF.

This clone was seen just once. The rearrangement links TRBV25-1 to TRBJ1-1; tentatively, D is TRBD1 (6 bases). The length of the CDR3 is 13 residues. V was clipped by 8 bases and J by 9 bases, with 19 bases between them. CDR1 is MGHDK and CDR2 is SYGVNS in the germline V gene. In nucleotides, the CDR3 is TGTGCCAGCGGAACAGGGATTTCGCTACAAGCTTTCTTT. Protein: CASGTGISLQAFF.

This chain joins TRBV2 and TRBJ2-3; 12 bases are a match to TRBD2. Germline lookup yields CDR1 SNHLY and CDR2 FYNNEI. V was clipped by 5 bases and J by 6 bases; unmatched bases: 6. The CDR3 extends over 15 amino acids. The CDR3 DNA reads as TGTGCCAGCAGTTTTACTAGCGGGGGGCTGGATACGCAGTATTTT. Translating it yields CASSFTSGGLDTQYF.

The chain combines TRBV19 with TRBJ1-2; D is perhaps TRBD1 (6 bases). This CDR3 is 15 amino acids long. V lost 3 bases and J lost 1, with 12 bases in between. Germline values: CDR1 LNHDA, CDR2 SQIVND (reference sequence). CDR3 residues: CASSIADSSNYGYTF. Written as DNA, the CDR3 is TGTGCCAGTAGTATTGCGGACAGCAGTAACTATGGCTACACCTTC.